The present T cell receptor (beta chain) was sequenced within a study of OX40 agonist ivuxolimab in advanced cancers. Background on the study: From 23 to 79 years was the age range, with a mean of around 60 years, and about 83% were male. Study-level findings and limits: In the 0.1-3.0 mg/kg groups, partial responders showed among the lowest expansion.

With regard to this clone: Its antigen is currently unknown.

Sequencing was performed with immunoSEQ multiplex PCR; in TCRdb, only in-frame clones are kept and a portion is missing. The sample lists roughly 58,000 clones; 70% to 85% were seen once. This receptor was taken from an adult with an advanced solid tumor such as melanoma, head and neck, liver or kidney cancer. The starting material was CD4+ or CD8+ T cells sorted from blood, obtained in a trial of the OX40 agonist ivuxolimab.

CDR3 nucleotide sequence: TGTGCCAGCAGCTCCAACAGGGGAATGAACACTGAAGCTTTCTTT. Amino acid sequence: CASSSNRGMNTEAFF. This sequence joins TRBV7-6 and TRBJ1-1; 7 nucleotides agree with TRBD1. Losses at the gene ends were 4 bases for V and 0 bases for J; bases not matched to a gene: 5. Germline loops: CDR1 SGHVS, CDR2 FNYEAQ. The CDR3 has 15 amino acids.